The clone carrying this T cell receptor (beta chain) has more than one count but fewer than ten. Repertoires were generated with immunoSEQ multiplex PCR, while TCRdb's copy carries only in-frame clones and drops some. The sample has approximately 400,000 clones, 95% seen once. CDR1 MDHEN and CDR2 SYDVKM come from the germline V gene. V gave up 5 bases and J gave up 2 bases, with 19 bases separating them. The CDR3 sequence is 16 residues long. This entry comes from a study of shared T cell receptors in the human thymus. The V gene is TRBV28, the J gene TRBJ2-7; no clear D. Material: thymocytes. This receptor was taken from a human donor. The CDR3 loop is CASSRPSRFYPYEQYF. The CDR3 nucleotides are TGTGCCAGCAGTCGCCCCTCCAGGTTTTACCCCTACGAGCAGTACTTC.